This T cell receptor beta chain was retrieved from a study of T-cell memory formation after mild COVID-19. Findings of the study overall: Some clones that responded were present in memory (sampled pre-infection), which suggests cross-reactive memory joined. Clonal second-wave expansions that peaked on day 37 had unconfirmed SARS-CoV-2 specificity. Contracting CD4+ clones sat mainly in CM and EM; CD8+ in EMRA.

After 5'RACE with constant-segment primers, TCR alpha and TCR beta cDNA libraries carrying sample barcodes and UMIs were obtained. TCRdb re-analysed the 5' RACE reads in MiXCR, keeping a single row per CDR3 protein. Here the sample spans 92,000 or so distinct CDR3 sequences, less than 15% being singletons. Comments on this clonotype: Its antigen is as yet unknown.

This CDR3 contains 11 residues. The germline V gene has CDR1 SEHNR and CDR2 FQNEAQ (reference sequence). The V end was cut by 9 bases, the J end by 6 bases, with 8 bases between. Sequenced material: PBMCs or a T cell subset sorted from them (not recorded which). The TCR originated in an adult woman who had mild COVID-19 (a few samples of this study predate the infection). Cell type and time point are not known. V is TRBV7-9 and J is TRBJ2-2; D not certain. CDR3 nucleotide sequence: TGTGCCAGTTACGTTGCCGGGGAGCTGTTTTTT. Its protein is CASYVAGELFF. Complete variable domain (other parts from reference TRBV7-9 and TRBJ2-2): DTGVSQNPRHKITKRGQNVTFRCDPISEHNRLYWYRQTLGQGPEFLTYFQNEAQLEKSRLLSDRFSAERPKGSFSTLEIQRTEQGDSAMYLCASYVAGELFFGEGSRLTVL.